Presented here are 24 T cell receptor beta chains from one specimen sequenced in a study of tissue T cells after allogeneic stem cell transplantation. The repertoire was sequenced with immunoSEQ multiplex PCR; TCRdb's copy has only in-frame clones and lacks some. The sample contains about 48,000 clones, around 67% of which appear only once. What was sequenced was sorted cells pooled from one or two spleens. The receptors were gathered from a pool of C57BL/6 mice in good health.

On this clone itself: Gene labels here are mouse ones. Coverage ceases 1 residue before the CDR3 finishes, and the germline J gene fills in the end. This chain joins TRBV19 and TRBJ2-5; 9 bases align to TRBD2. The CDR3 length is 14 residues. V shed 5 bases, J shed 2 bases, and the junction held 3 bases outside the gene matches. The V gene's germline CDR1 is FNHDT and CDR2 SITEND (reference sequence). CDR3 DNA (partial): TGTGCCAGCAGCCTCTGGGGGGGCCAAGACACCCAGTAC. It is translated as CASSLWGGQDTQY. The whole CDR3 is CASSLWGGQDTQYF.

This clone has a handful of counts. Mouse names are used for the genes. CDR3 residues: CASSSGGSYEQYF. The CDR3 DNA, read in part, is TGTGCCAGCAGTTCAGGGGGGTCCTATGAACAGTAC. The J gene is TRBJ2-7, the V gene TRBV15, with D possibly TRBD1 on 7 matching bases. Sequencing ends 1 residue short of the CDR3 end; the germline J gene provides the rest. Looked up from germline, CDR1 is SGHND and CDR2 is FRSKSL. The CDR3 is 13 residues long. Deletions cut 4 bases from V and 1 base from J, with 8 bases between. The full variable domain, rest sourced from reference TRBV15 and TRBJ2-7, is DAGVTQTPRHEVAEKGQTIILKCEPVSGHNDLFWYRQTKIQGLELLSYFRSKSLMEDGGAFKDRFKAEMLNSSFSTLKIQPTEPKDSAVYLCASSSGGSYEQYFGPGTRLTVL.

About this clone itself: These gene names are mouse names. The missing CDR3 end, 1 residue past where the read stops, is filled in from the germline J gene. The chain is built from TRBV4 and TRBJ2-1, with TRBD2 identical over 12 bases. This CDR3 contains 15 residues. Germline loops: CDR1 LGHDT, CDR2 YNNKQL (reference sequence). The J segment lost 7 bases and the V segment lost 4 bases, leaving 5 bases of the junction unmatched. CDR3 DNA (partial): TGTGCCAGCAGCTCGACTGGGGGGGCGCGGGCTGAGCAGTTC. This encodes CASSSTGGARAEQF. The full CDR3 protein is CASSSTGGARAEQFF.

On this clone itself: Gene names and germline match the mouse. The sequence runs out 1 residue before the end of the CDR3; the remainder is reconstructed from the germline J gene. V and J are TRBV13-2 and TRBJ2-5; 10 bases fit TRBD2. Germline CDR1 is NNHNN and CDR2 is SYGAGS (reference sequence). This CDR3 comprises 16 residues. J lost 0 bases, V lost 5 bases, and 6 bases had no gene match. The sequenced part of the CDR3 DNA is TGTGCCAGCGGGAGACTGGGGGGTTTTAACCAAGACACCCAGTAC. This sequence encodes CASGRLGGFNQDTQY. The CDR3 reads in full as CASGRLGGFNQDTQYF.

Concerning this clone: Gene names and germline match the mouse. From the germline J gene comes the end of the CDR3, since the read stops 1 residue before it. This chain links TRBV31 with TRBJ2-3; 7 nucleotides match TRBD1. The CDR3 totals 15 residues. The trim removed 2 bases at V and 3 bases at J, leaving 8 bases unmatched. Germline lookup yields CDR1 GKSSPN and CDR2 SITVG. This CDR3 reads CAWSSHRGGAETLYF. Incomplete CDR3 DNA: TGTGCCTGGAGTTCTCACAGGGGAGGAGCAGAAACGCTGTAT.

Turning to this clone: Any gene name here is a mouse gene name. The read stops 1 residue short of the end of the CDR3; the missing end is completed from the germline J gene. The rearrangement joins TRBV13-2 to TRBJ1-2, with D unresolved. This CDR3 is built from 14 residues. Germline CDR1 is NNHNN and CDR2 is SYGAGS (reference sequence). The germline V and J ends were trimmed by 0 bases and 0 bases, with 6 bases remaining between them. The CDR3 here is CASGDGVSNSDYTF. The CDR3 bases that were read are TGTGCCAGCGGTGATGGGGTTTCAAACTCCGACTACACC.

This clone has a handful of counts. The gene symbols are mouse symbols. Coverage ceases 1 residue before the CDR3 finishes, and the germline J gene fills in the end. The chain carries TRBV1 and TRBJ1-3; no definite D call. V dropped 0 bases and J dropped 0 bases, with 6 bases sitting between them. The CDR3 covers 15 residues. The germline CDR1 and CDR2 sequences are NSQYPW and LRSPGD (reference sequence). Partial CDR3 DNA: TGCACCTGCAGTGCAGATCATCTTTCTGGAAATACGCTCTAT. Protein sequence: CTCSADHLSGNTLY. The whole CDR3 reads CTCSADHLSGNTLYF.

About this clone: These gene names are mouse names. The missing CDR3 end, 1 residue past where the read stops, is filled in from the germline J gene. V and J are TRBV29 and TRBJ2-2; 10 nucleotides align to TRBD1. The V gene's germline CDR1 is MSHET and CDR2 SYDVDS. There are 15 residues in the CDR3. Unmatched junction bases numbered 0, after V lost 4 bases and J lost 1 base. CDR3 sequence: CASSWTGGNTGQLYF. Incomplete CDR3 DNA: TGTGCTAGCAGTTGGACAGGGGGAAACACCGGGCAGCTCTAC.

On this clone: Mouse names are used for the genes. The chain's CDR3 is CASSSQGAGNTLYF. The part of the CDR3 DNA that was read is TGTGCCAGCAGCTCCCAGGGGGCTGGAAATACGCTCTAT. V is TRBV4 and J is TRBJ1-3, with 7 bases fitting TRBD1. The read terminates 1 residue ahead of where the CDR3 ends, so the germline J gene completes it. Per the germline V gene, CDR1 is LGHDT and CDR2 is YNNKQL (reference sequence). The CDR3 has 14 amino acids. The trim removed 4 bases at V and 2 bases at J, leaving 2 bases unmatched.

Comment on this clone: Any gene name here is a mouse gene name. The read is 1 residue too short to cover the CDR3 end, so that end is filled in from the germline J gene. The chain has TRBV1 and TRBJ2-1, with TRBD1 identical over 10 bases. The germline gives CDR1 NSQYPW, CDR2 LRSPGD (reference sequence). V lost 3 bases to trimming and J lost 6 bases; unmatched junction nucleotides: 2. The CDR3 contains 14 residues. The DNA read from the CDR3 is TGCACCTGCAGTGCGGGGACAGGGGCTGCTGAGCAGTTC. This sequence encodes CTCSAGTGAAEQF. The CDR3 in its entirety is CTCSAGTGAAEQFF.

About this clone: Here the gene names and germline are mouse. Coverage ceases 1 residue before the CDR3 finishes, and the germline J gene fills in the end. The chain combines TRBV4 with TRBJ2-4; D gene uncertain. The CDR3 totals 13 residues. V lost 5 bases and J 0 bases, leaving 6 bases between the germline ends. CDR1 and CDR2 (germline): LGHDT, YNNKQL (reference sequence). The covered CDR3 bases are TGTGCCAGCAGCCAAGGGAGTCAAAACACCTTGTAC. Protein product: CASSQGSQNTLY. The full CDR3 protein reads CASSQGSQNTLYF.

In regard to this clone: Gene names are the mouse ones. With the read ending 1 residue before the CDR3 end, the germline J gene is used to fill in that end. J is TRBJ2-3 and V is TRBV3, with TRBD1 identical over 7 bases. Germline V gives CDR1 SNHLY, CDR2 FYNGKV (reference sequence). The CDR3 has 14 residues. Trimming took 5 bases from V and 4 from J; bases not matched to a gene: 6. The CDR3 protein is CASSTRQGSETLYF. Partial CDR3 DNA: TGTGCCAGCAGCACCCGACAGGGTTCAGAAACGCTGTAT.

About this clone itself: Gene names follow the mouse nomenclature. Read data end 1 residue before the CDR3 end; the end is taken from the germline J gene. This chain connects TRBV13-3 to TRBJ2-5; TRBD1 aligns across 8 bases. The V gene end was trimmed by 2 bases and the J gene end by 5 bases; junction bases not matched to a gene: 1. The CDR3 is 13 residues long. The germline CDR1 and CDR2 sequences are NNHDY and SYVADS. The covered CDR3 bases are TGTGCCAGCAGTGACAGGGGGCGAGACACCCAGTAC. Its translation: CASSDRGRDTQY. The entire CDR3 protein reads CASSDRGRDTQYF.

With regard to this clone: Each gene name is a mouse one. The read ends 1 residue early relative to the CDR3; the germline J gene fills the gap. The chain carries TRBV5 and TRBJ2-1, with TRBD2 matching over 7 bases. Germline CDR1 reads LGHNA; CDR2 reads YNLKQL (reference sequence). Trimming took 4 bases from V and 5 from J; bases not matched to a gene: 2. This CDR3 has 13 amino acids. The CDR3 here is CASSPDWDAEQFF. The covered CDR3 bases are TGTGCCAGCAGCCCCGACTGGGATGCTGAGCAGTTC.

On this clone: Gene names follow the mouse nomenclature. The read terminates 1 residue before the CDR3 end, so the remaining end is supplied by the germline J gene. This chain uses TRBV2 with TRBJ2-2; 8 nucleotides align to TRBD2. Per the germline V gene, CDR1 is LGHNA and CDR2 is YSYQKL. Trimming removed 0 bases from V and 4 bases from J; junction bases left unmatched: 7. The CDR3 runs 17 residues. The CDR3: CASSQEGGGAGTGQLYF. The covered CDR3 bases are TGTGCCAGCAGCCAAGAAGGGGGGGGCGCCGGCACCGGGCAGCTCTAC.

Worth noting for this clone: Gene names refer to mouse genes. This sample also contains other DNA sequences that code for the same CDR3. CDR3 sequence reads: CASSIGGGSAETLYF. The covered CDR3 bases are TGTGCCAGCAGTATTGGAGGGGGCAGTGCAGAAACGCTGTAT. The V call is TRBV19, the J call TRBJ2-3, with D possibly TRBD1 on 7 matching bases. Read data end 1 residue before the CDR3 end; the end is taken from the germline J gene. This CDR3 has 15 amino acids. Germline CDR1 and CDR2: FNHDT and SITEND (reference sequence). The ends were cut back, 2 bases at V and 0 bases at J, with 10 bases in the middle.

Comment on this clone: The gene names given are mouse names. The read ends 1 residue before the CDR3 terminus; that terminus is restored from the germline J gene. Different DNA sequences within this sample yield the same CDR3. The J gene is TRBJ1-2, the V gene TRBV13-2, with TRBD1 identical over 7 bases. Unmatched junction bases numbered 2, after V lost 0 bases and J lost 0 bases. The CDR3 is made up of 15 amino acids. Germline CDR1 NNHNN, CDR2 SYGAGS (reference sequence). The CDR3 DNA, read in part, is TGTGCCAGCGGTGATGCTGGGACAGCAAACTCCGACTACACC. This sequence encodes CASGDAGTANSDYT. The entire CDR3 protein reads CASGDAGTANSDYTF.

For this clone: All gene names here are mouse names. The read stops 1 residue short of the end of the CDR3; the missing end is completed from the germline J gene. The chain joins TRBV20 to TRBJ2-4; D perhaps matches TRBD1 (5 bases). Germline lookup yields CDR1 GFQATS and CDR2 STVNSAI. The CDR3 consists of 15 residues. Trimming shortened V by 0 bases and J by 1 base, and 11 bases separated the two germline ends. The CDR3 is CGARDDGGGQNTLYF. The covered CDR3 bases are TGTGGTGCTAGGGATGACGGAGGGGGTCAAAACACCTTGTAC.

Turning to this clone: The listed genes are named as in mouse. The read gets to within 1 residue of the CDR3 end, and the germline J gene fills in the rest. V usage is TRBV29 and J usage is TRBJ1-1; 7 positions agree with TRBD1. CDR3 length: 13 residues. Germline values: CDR1 MSHET, CDR2 SYDVDS. Germline trimming cut 5 bases from V and 4 bases from J; bases unmatched to any gene: 4. Partial CDR3 DNA: TGTGCTAGCAGTAGGGGGCGGCGCACAGAAGTCTTC. This encodes CASSRGRRTEVF. The CDR3 reads in full as CASSRGRRTEVFF.

Comments on this clone: The gene symbols are mouse symbols. The CDR3 extends 1 residue past the end of the read, so its final part is completed from the germline J gene. The genes are TRBV20 and TRBJ2-4; no reliable D call. CDR3 length: 13 amino acids. Germline CDR1 GFQATS, CDR2 STVNSAI. V lost 1 base and J lost 2, with 7 bases in between. CDR3 DNA (partial): TGTGGTGCTAGGGTCACTAATCAAAACACCTTGTAC. Translated: CGARVTNQNTLY. The entire CDR3 protein reads CGARVTNQNTLYF. The complete variable domain, with remaining parts taken from reference TRBV20 and TRBJ2-4, reads GALVYQYPRRTICKSGTSMRMECQAVGFQATSVAWYRQSPQKTFELIALSTVNSAIKYEQNFTQEKFPISHPNLSFSSMTVLNAYLEDRGLYLCGARVTNQNTLYFGAGTRLSVL.

Concerning this clone: The gene symbols are mouse symbols. The CDR3 goes on 1 residue after the read ends, and that part is filled in from the germline J gene. V and J are TRBV3 and TRBJ1-1; 9 positions match TRBD1. This CDR3 has 13 amino acids. The J segment lost 8 bases and the V segment lost 1 base, leaving 2 bases of the junction unmatched. CDR1 SNHLY and CDR2 FYNGKV come from the germline V gene (reference sequence). This chain's CDR3 is CASSLEGQGEVFF. The sequenced CDR3 bases are TGTGCCAGCAGCTTAGAGGGACAGGGTGAAGTCTTC.

Turning to this clone: The genes are named according to mouse. The CDR3 end falls 1 residue outside the read, so it is completed with the germline J gene. This chain joins TRBV14 and TRBJ2-7; the match to TRBD2 covers 13 bases. This CDR3 is built from 15 residues. Germline loops: CDR1 SGHDT, CDR2 FRDEAV. J was trimmed by 0 bases and V by 3 bases; bases with no gene match: 0. CDR3 bases read: TGTGCCAGCAGTTGGGACTGGGGGGGCTCCTATGAACAGTAC. Protein sequence: CASSWDWGGSYEQY. The entire CDR3 protein reads CASSWDWGGSYEQYF. The full variable domain, rest sourced from reference TRBV14 and TRBJ2-7, is EAGVTQSPRYAVLQEGQAVSFWCDPISGHDTLYWYQQPRDQGPQLLVYFRDEAVIDNSQLPSDRFSAVRPKGTNSTLKIQSAKQGDTATYLCASSWDWGGSYEQYFGPGTRLTVL.

The table lists this clone with a few counts. Any gene name here is a mouse gene name. The CDR3 end is not reached by the read, which stops 1 residue before it; the germline J gene fills it in. The chain carries TRBV3 and TRBJ1-5; unclear D gene. V lost 2 bases and J 6 bases, leaving 5 bases between the germline ends. In germline, CDR1 is SNHLY, CDR2 FYNGKV (reference sequence). This CDR3 has 12 amino acids. The CDR3 sequence is CASSLLGQAPLF. The sequenced part of the CDR3 DNA is TGTGCCAGCAGCTTATTAGGCCAGGCTCCGCTT.

As for this clone: The genes and germline here are from mouse. The sequenced fragment ends 1 residue before the CDR3 boundary, so the rest is inferred from the germline J gene. The chain combines TRBV2 with TRBJ2-2, with TRBD1 identical over 9 bases. CDR3 length: 16 residues. Germline assignment: CDR1 LGHNA and CDR2 YSYQKL. V shed 6 bases and J 3 bases; nucleotides not matched to a gene: 8. Partial CDR3 DNA: TGTGCCAGCAGTTCCGGGACAGGGAAGGACACCGGGCAGCTCTAC. As protein: CASSSGTGKDTGQLY. The entire CDR3 sequence reads CASSSGTGKDTGQLYF.